A single sample is the source of the 29 T cell receptor beta chains below, sequenced in a study of T cell responses to AZD1222 COVID-19 vaccine. Measured with immunoSEQ multiplex PCR; TCRdb has only the in-frame clones, and not every one. The data hold roughly 180,000 clones, with 90% to 95% observed a single time. The material was peripheral blood, obtained 28 days after the second AZD1222 dose. The receptor set was obtained from an adult who received the AZD1222 COVID-19 vaccine.

V usage is TRBV7-9 and J usage is TRBJ2-7, with D unresolved. The CDR3 has 16 residues. Between the trimmed V and J ends, which lost 5 bases and 0 bases, there was a span of 17 bases. Germline assignment: CDR1 SEHNR and CDR2 FQNEAQ (reference sequence). The CDR3 is CASSNLDQDGSYEQYF. The CDR3 DNA sequence: TGTGCCAGCAGCAACTTAGATCAGGACGGCTCCTACGAGCAGTACTTC.

This clone was picked up one time. CDR3 amino acids: CAISLTGAVNEQFF. The CDR3 DNA follows: TGTGCCATCAGTTTGACAGGGGCGGTGAATGAGCAGTTCTTC. This rearrangement joins TRBV10-3 to TRBJ2-1; TRBD1 matches 8 bases. The germline CDR1 and CDR2 sequences are ENHRY and SYGVKD. The CDR3 covers 14 residues. Trimming took 5 bases from V and 7 from J; bases not matched to a gene: 7.

The V call is TRBV11-2, the J call TRBJ2-7; possibly TRBD2 for D (5 bases). Trimming took off 3 bases at V and 5 bases at J, with 8 bases between the two ends. This CDR3 has 12 residues. Germline CDR1 SGHAT, CDR2 FQNNGV. The CDR3 DNA follows: TGTGCCAGCAGCTTGAGCGGCGACGAGCAGTACTTC. Translated, it gives CASSLSGDEQYF.

The chain joins TRBV2 to TRBJ1-1, with D perhaps matching TRBD1 (5 bases). This CDR3 has 15 amino acids. Germline CDR1 is SNHLY and CDR2 is FYNNEI. V gave up 2 bases and J gave up 4 bases, with 14 bases separating them. CDR3 in amino acids: CASSERVQEATEAFF. CDR3 coding DNA: TGTGCCAGCAGTGAAAGGGTACAGGAGGCCACTGAAGCTTTCTTT.

This clone appeared once. The CDR3: CASSLVGQGHSGNTIYF. The CDR3, as DNA: TGTGCCAGCAGCTTGGTGGGACAGGGACACTCTGGAAACACCATATATTTT. The chain joins TRBV5-6 to TRBJ1-3; 9 bases are shared with TRBD1. The CDR3 contains 17 residues. V gave up 0 bases and J gave up 0 bases; unmatched junction bases: 4. Germline V lookup: CDR1 SGHDT, CDR2 YYEEEE.

The chain has TRBV2 and TRBJ1-5; D is undetermined. The CDR3 consists of 14 residues. Germline assignment: CDR1 SNHLY and CDR2 FYNNEI. Trimming removed 7 bases from V and 1 base from J, with 11 bases in between. The CDR3 sequence: CASTRTVSNQPQHF. CDR3 in DNA: TGTGCCAGCACCCGGACGGTAAGCAATCAGCCCCAGCATTTT.

The V call is TRBV19, the J call TRBJ2-1; TRBD1 agrees at 7 bases. Germline trimming cut 6 bases from V and 8 bases from J; bases unmatched to any gene: 10. The CDR3 runs to 14 residues. Germline CDR1 reads LNHDA; CDR2 reads SQIVND (reference sequence). As DNA, the CDR3 is TGTGCCAGTAGCTACGACAGGGAAAGGCATGAGCAGTTCTTC. Protein sequence: CASSYDRERHEQFF.

The V call is TRBV12-3 or TRBV12-4, the J call TRBJ1-1, with D uncertain. Trimming left V 8 bases short and J 1 base short, with 11 bases between. This CDR3 is 13 amino acids long. CDR3 sequence reads: CASRSWGNTEAFF. In DNA form, the CDR3 reads TGTGCCAGCCGGAGTTGGGGGAACACTGAAGCTTTCTTT.

This sequence joins TRBV7-2 and TRBJ1-3, with a tentative D call TRBD1 (6 bases). The V end was cut by 3 bases, the J end by 4 bases, with 13 bases between. Germline CDR1 reads SGHTA; CDR2 reads FQGNSA. The length of the CDR3 is 15 residues. CDR3 sequence (DNA): TGTGCCAGCAGCTTGAGGGGGGGCCCGGGAAACACCATATATTTT. This translates into CASSLRGGPGNTIYF.

V usage is TRBV9 and J usage is TRBJ1-6; weak D call: TRBD1 (5 bases). This CDR3 comprises 16 residues. Germline CDR1 is SGDLS and CDR2 is YYNGEE. Deletions cut 5 bases from V and 0 bases from J, with 12 bases between. The CDR3 here is CASSRTSSSYNSPLHF. The CDR3, as DNA: TGTGCCAGCAGTAGGACATCCAGCTCCTATAATTCACCCCTCCACTTT.

CDR3 loop: CASSLDRRANEKLFF. The CDR3 nucleotides are TGTGCCAGCAGCCTAGACAGGAGGGCTAATGAAAAACTGTTTTTT. V gene TRBV6-5 combines with J gene TRBJ1-4, with D possibly TRBD1 on 6 matching bases. The V gene's germline CDR1 is MNHEY and CDR2 SVGAGI. V was clipped by 6 bases and J by 3 bases, with 14 bases between them. The CDR3 contains 15 residues.

The genes are TRBV4-3 and TRBJ2-3; no clear D. The CDR3 consists of 15 residues. Germline loops: CDR1 LGHNA, CDR2 YSLEER. The germline V and J ends were trimmed by 1 base and 0 bases, with 8 bases remaining between them. CDR3 DNA: TGCGCCAGCAGCCAAGGAGGCGGCAGCACAGATACGCAGTATTTT. Translated: CASSQGGGSTDTQYF.

In its sample, this clone was seen a few times. The gene calls are TRBV6-6 and TRBJ1-4; 7 positions agree with TRBD1. There are 17 residues in the CDR3. Looked up from germline, CDR1 is MNHNY and CDR2 is SVGAGI (reference sequence). V shed 5 bases, J shed 2 bases, and the junction held 11 bases outside the gene matches. The CDR3 spells CASSPRQGQGTNEKLFF. The CDR3 DNA follows: TGTGCCAGCAGTCCTCGACAGGGACAAGGCACTAATGAAAAACTGTTTTTT.

The V and J genes are TRBV11-2 and TRBJ2-7; D possibly corresponds to TRBD1 (5 bases). The germline V and J ends were trimmed by 3 bases and 4 bases, with 13 bases remaining between them. CDR3 size: 14 residues. CDR1 and CDR2 from the germline V gene are SGHAT and FQNNGV. CDR3 residues: CASSFIPGNYEQYF. CDR3 DNA: TGTGCCAGCAGCTTTATTCCAGGGAATTACGAGCAGTACTTC.

This chain joins TRBV7-8 and TRBJ2-7; 11 nucleotides line up with TRBD2. This CDR3 is built from 14 residues. Germline V gives CDR1 SGHVS, CDR2 FQNEAQ. V trimming: 5 bases; J trimming: 3 bases; junction bases outside the gene matches: 3. Here the CDR3 DNA reads TGTGCCAGCAGCCCAGGACTAGCGGGCTACGAGCAGTACTTC. Amino acid sequence: CASSPGLAGYEQYF.

V is TRBV18 and J is TRBJ2-3; D perhaps matches TRBD1 (6 bases). The ends were cut back, 2 bases at V and 2 bases at J, with 14 bases in the middle. This CDR3 comprises 16 residues. Looked up from germline, CDR1 is KGHSH and CDR2 is LQKENI. The CDR3 protein is CASSPNMQGPTDTQYF. CDR3 bases: TGTGCCAGCTCACCAAACATGCAGGGGCCCACAGATACGCAGTATTTT.

This chain connects TRBV7-9 to TRBJ2-1; D remains ambiguous. CDR3 length: 12 amino acids. Trimming removed 8 bases at V and 10 bases at J, with 15 bases between. Per germline, CDR1 SEHNR and CDR2 FQNEAQ (reference sequence). CDR3 DNA: TGTGCCAGCCTGATGGGGTTAGGGGAGCAGTTCTTC. Protein sequence: CASLMGLGEQFF.

The chain employs TRBV30 and TRBJ2-7; possibly TRBD2 for D (6 bases). The germline V gene encodes CDR1 GTSNPN and CDR2 SVGIG (reference sequence). Trimming shortened V by 5 bases and J by 9 bases, and 14 bases separated the two germline ends. The CDR3 length is 11 residues. The CDR3 here is CAWSKEGPQYF. DNA for the CDR3: TGTGCCTGGTCAAAGGAGGGCCCGCAGTACTTC.

The chain recombines TRBV7-2 with TRBJ2-3; 7 bases map to TRBD2. Germline CDR1 SGHTA, CDR2 FQGNSA. V was pared by 5 bases and J by 0 bases, with 8 bases of the junction left unmatched. The CDR3 runs 16 residues. This chain's CDR3 is CASSEKAGFSTDTQYF. The CDR3 nucleotides are TGTGCCAGCAGCGAAAAAGCGGGGTTCAGCACAGATACGCAGTATTTT.

The chain combines TRBV3-1 (or the pseudogene TRBV3-2) with TRBJ1-5, with D possibly matching TRBD1 (6 bases). Trimming removed 2 bases from V and 5 bases from J, with 13 bases in between. CDR3 size: 15 residues. CDR1 is LGHDT, CDR2 YNNKEL, per germline (reference sequence). CDR3 residues: CASSQSPGGHQPQHF. The CDR3 DNA reads as TGTGCCAGCAGCCAATCCCCCGGGGGCCATCAGCCCCAGCATTTT.

CDR3 bases: TGTGCCAGCAGCTCGGGCGCGCCGGGACTGTTTTTT. Translation: CASSSGAPGLFF. The chain joins TRBV7-2 to TRBJ1-4; no clear D. Germline V gene data show CDR1 as SGHTA and CDR2 as FQGNSA. This CDR3 comprises 12 residues. Trimming shortened V by 4 bases and J by 13 bases, and 13 bases separated the two germline ends.

V usage is TRBV10-2 and J usage is TRBJ2-3; D gene uncertain. With 4 bases removed from V and 0 bases from J, the gap between germline ends came to 14 bases. The CDR3 contains 16 residues. Germline CDR1 reads WSHSY; CDR2 reads SAAADI. CDR3 amino acids: CASSGAGHSSTDTQYF. For the CDR3, the DNA is TGCGCCAGCAGTGGGGCAGGCCATTCCAGCACAGATACGCAGTATTTT.

V and J are TRBV6-2 or TRBV6-3 and TRBJ2-1; either TRBD1 or TRBD2 may supply D (5 bases each). CDR1 is MNHEY, CDR2 SVGEGT, per germline. The length of the CDR3 is 17 residues. V lost 5 bases and J 7 bases, leaving 24 bases between the germline ends. The CDR3 loop reads CASSLTAMMGRSNEQFF. The CDR3 DNA reads TGTGCCAGCAGTCTCACCGCTATGATGGGACGCTCTAATGAGCAGTTCTTC.

The gene calls are TRBV30 and TRBJ1-1; D might be TRBD1 (6 bases). The CDR3 is made up of 15 amino acids. Germline lookup yields CDR1 GTSNPN and CDR2 SVGIG (reference sequence). V lost 0 bases and J 1 base, leaving 12 bases between the germline ends. The chain's CDR3 is CAWSVPGVPNTEAFF. CDR3 coding DNA: TGTGCCTGGAGTGTACCAGGGGTTCCGAACACTGAAGCTTTCTTT.

There are a few counts of this clone. The chain links TRBV2 to TRBJ1-5, with D perhaps TRBD1 (6 bases). The CDR3 sequence is 16 residues long. Germline V gene lookup returns CDR1 SNHLY and CDR2 FYNNEI. Trimming cost V 6 bases and J 0 bases, with 15 bases left between them. CDR3 region: CASSHDRSNSNQPQHF. The CDR3 nucleotides read TGTGCCAGCAGCCATGACAGGAGTAATAGCAATCAGCCCCAGCATTTT.

The rearrangement links TRBV9 to TRBJ2-2, with 13 bases matching TRBD2. This CDR3 contains 16 residues. CDR1 SGDLS and CDR2 YYNGEE come from the germline V gene. Germline trimming cut 4 bases from V and 6 bases from J; bases unmatched to any gene: 6. This CDR3 reads CASSPRTSGRAGELFF. The DNA of the CDR3 is TGTGCCAGCAGCCCCAGAACTAGCGGGAGGGCCGGGGAGCTGTTTTTT.

The J gene is TRBJ2-2, the V gene TRBV30; perhaps D is TRBD1 or TRBD2 (6 bases each). Trimming shortened V by 3 bases and J by 4 bases, and 15 bases separated the two germline ends. The CDR3 covers 15 residues. Germline CDR1 and CDR2: GTSNPN and SVGIG (reference sequence). The CDR3 is CAWSTGTLRTGELFF. As DNA, the CDR3 is TGTGCCTGGAGCACAGGGACTTTACGCACCGGGGAGCTGTTTTTT. The whole variable domain, filled in from reference TRBV30 and TRBJ2-2, reads SQTIHQWPATLVQPVGSPLSLECTVEGTSNPNLYWYRQAAGRGLQLLFYSVGIGQISSEVPQNLSASRPQDRQFILSSKKLLLSDSGFYLCAWSTGTLRTGELFFGEGSRLTVL.

The chain carries TRBV2 and TRBJ2-4; 9 bases are shared with TRBD1. CDR1 and CDR2 (germline): SNHLY, FYNNEI. The length of the CDR3 is 18 residues. Trimming at V came to 6 bases and at J to 0 bases, leaving 12 bases not matched to a gene. For the CDR3, the DNA is TGTGCCAGCAGAGGACAGGGGAAAGGCACTCTAGCCAAAAACATTCAGTACTTC. This sequence encodes CASRGQGKGTLAKNIQYF.

The chain has TRBV28 and TRBJ1-6, with 9 bases lining up with TRBD1. Germline CDR1 is MDHEN and CDR2 is SYDVKM. The CDR3 contains 14 residues. V gave up 6 bases and J gave up 9 bases; unmatched junction bases: 6. For the CDR3, the DNA is TGTGCCAGCAGGGGGACAGGGCGAGTTTCACCCCTCCACTTT. This sequence encodes CASRGTGRVSPLHF.